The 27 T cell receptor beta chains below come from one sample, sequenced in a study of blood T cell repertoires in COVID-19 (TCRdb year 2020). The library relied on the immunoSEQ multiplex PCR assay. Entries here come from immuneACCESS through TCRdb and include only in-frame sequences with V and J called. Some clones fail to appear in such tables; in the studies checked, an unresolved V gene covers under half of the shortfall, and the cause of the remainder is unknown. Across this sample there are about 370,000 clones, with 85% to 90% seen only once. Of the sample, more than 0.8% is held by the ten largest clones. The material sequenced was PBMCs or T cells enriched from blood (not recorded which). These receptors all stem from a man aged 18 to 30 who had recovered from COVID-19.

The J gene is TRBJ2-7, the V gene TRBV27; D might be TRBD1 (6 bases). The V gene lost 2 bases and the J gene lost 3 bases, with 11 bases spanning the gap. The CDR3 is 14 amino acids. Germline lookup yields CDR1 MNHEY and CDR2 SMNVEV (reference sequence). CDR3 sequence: CASSLKGVNYEQYF. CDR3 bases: TGTGCCAGCAGTTTAAAGGGGGTAAACTACGAGCAGTACTTC.

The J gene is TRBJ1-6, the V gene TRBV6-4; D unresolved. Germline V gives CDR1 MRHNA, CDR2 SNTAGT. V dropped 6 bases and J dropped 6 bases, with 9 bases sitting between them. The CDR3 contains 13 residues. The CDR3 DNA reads TGTGCCAGCAGGCGGGAGATTAATTCACCCCTCCACTTT. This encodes CASRREINSPLHF.

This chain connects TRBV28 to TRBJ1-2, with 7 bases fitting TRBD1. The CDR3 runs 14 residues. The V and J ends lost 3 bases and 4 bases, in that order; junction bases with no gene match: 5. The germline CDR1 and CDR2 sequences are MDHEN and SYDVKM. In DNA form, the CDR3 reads TGTGCCAGCAGTTTCCCAGGGGGAGTCTATGGCTACACCTTC. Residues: CASSFPGGVYGYTF.

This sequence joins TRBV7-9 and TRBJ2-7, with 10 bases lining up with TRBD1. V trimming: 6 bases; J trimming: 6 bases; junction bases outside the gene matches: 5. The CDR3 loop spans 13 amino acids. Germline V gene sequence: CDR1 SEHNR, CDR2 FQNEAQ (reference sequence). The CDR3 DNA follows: TGTGCCAGCAGGGGACAGGGGATAGGCGAGCAGTACTTC. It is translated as CASRGQGIGEQYF.

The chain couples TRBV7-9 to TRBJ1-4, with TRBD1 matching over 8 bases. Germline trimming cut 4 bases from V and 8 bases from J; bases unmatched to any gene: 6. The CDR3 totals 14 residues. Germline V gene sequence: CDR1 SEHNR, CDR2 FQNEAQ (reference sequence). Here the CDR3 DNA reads TGTGCCAGCAGCTCTGTTACAGGGGGAGAAAAACTGTTTTTT. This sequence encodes CASSSVTGGEKLFF.

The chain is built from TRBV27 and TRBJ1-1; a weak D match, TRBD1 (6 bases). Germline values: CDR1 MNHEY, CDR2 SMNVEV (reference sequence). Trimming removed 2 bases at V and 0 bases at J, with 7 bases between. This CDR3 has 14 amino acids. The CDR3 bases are TGTGCCAGCAGTTTAGAGGGGGTGAACACTGAAGCTTTCTTT. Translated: CASSLEGVNTEAFF.

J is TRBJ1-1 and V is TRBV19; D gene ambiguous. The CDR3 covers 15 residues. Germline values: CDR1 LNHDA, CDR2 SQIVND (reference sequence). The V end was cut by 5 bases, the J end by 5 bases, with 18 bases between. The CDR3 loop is CASSRAGRPGTEAFF. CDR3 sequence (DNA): TGTGCCAGTAGTCGTGCGGGGAGACCGGGAACTGAAGCTTTCTTT.

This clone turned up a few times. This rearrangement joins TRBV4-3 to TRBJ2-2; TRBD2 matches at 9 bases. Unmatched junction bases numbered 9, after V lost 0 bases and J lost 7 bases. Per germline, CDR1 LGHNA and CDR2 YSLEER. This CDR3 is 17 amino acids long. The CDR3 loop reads CASSQDAREGPIGELFF. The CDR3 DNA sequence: TGCGCCAGCAGCCAAGATGCGCGGGAGGGGCCGATCGGGGAGCTGTTTTTT.

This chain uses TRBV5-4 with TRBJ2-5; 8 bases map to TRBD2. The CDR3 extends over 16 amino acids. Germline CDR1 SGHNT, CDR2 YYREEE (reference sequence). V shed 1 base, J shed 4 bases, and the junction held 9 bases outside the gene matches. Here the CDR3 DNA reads TGTGCCAGCAGCTTGTACGGGGGGGCGATTGGAGAGACCCAGTACTTC. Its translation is CASSLYGGAIGETQYF.

The DNA of the CDR3 is TGTGCCAGTAGTATATCGGGGGGGAGGAATGAGCAGTTCTTC. It yields the protein CASSISGGRNEQFF. V gene TRBV19 combines with J gene TRBJ2-1, with 8 bases lining up with TRBD2. CDR1 and CDR2 (germline): LNHDA, SQIVND (reference sequence). The CDR3 extends over 14 amino acids. J lost 7 bases, V lost 2 bases, and 4 bases had no gene match. Drawing the rest from reference TRBV19 and TRBJ2-1, the complete variable domain is DGGITQSPKYLFRKEGQNVTLSCEQNLNHDAMYWYRQDPGQGLRLIYYSQIVNDFQKGDIAEGYSVSREKKESFPLTVTSAQKNPTAFYLCASSISGGRNEQFFGPGTRLTVL.

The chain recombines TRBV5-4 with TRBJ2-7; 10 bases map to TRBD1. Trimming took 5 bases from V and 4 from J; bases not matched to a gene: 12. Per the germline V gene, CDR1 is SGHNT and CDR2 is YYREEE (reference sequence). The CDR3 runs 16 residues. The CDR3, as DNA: TGTGCCAGCAGTAGGGATTCCGGGACAGGGGCTTACGAGCAGTACTTC. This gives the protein CASSRDSGTGAYEQYF.

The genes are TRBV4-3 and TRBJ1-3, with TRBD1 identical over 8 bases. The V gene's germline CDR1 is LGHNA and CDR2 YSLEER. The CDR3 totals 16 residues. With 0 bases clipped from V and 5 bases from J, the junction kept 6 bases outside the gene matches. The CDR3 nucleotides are TGCGCCAGCAGCCAAGATAGACAGGGGAGTAGAAACACCATATATTTT. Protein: CASSQDRQGSRNTIYF.

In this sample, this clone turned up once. CDR3 in amino acids: CASSDLQGIATNEKLFF. CDR3 sequence (DNA): TGTGCCAGCAGCGACCTTCAGGGGATAGCAACTAATGAAAAACTGTTTTTT. This sequence joins TRBV7-6 and TRBJ1-4; maybe TRBD1 (6 bases). Germline V gene data show CDR1 as SGHVS and CDR2 as FNYEAQ. V lost 5 bases and J lost 0, with 16 bases in between. This CDR3 contains 17 residues. Full variable domain (outside the CDR3, taken from reference TRBV7-6 and TRBJ1-4): GAGVSQSPRYKVTKRGQDVALRCDPISGHVSLYWYRQALGQGPEFLTYFNYEAQQDKSGLPNDRFSAERPEGSISTLTIQRTEQRDSAMYRCASSDLQGIATNEKLFFGSGTQLSVL.

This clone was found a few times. CDR3 protein: CASSLRGGNTIYF. The CDR3 DNA sequence: TGTGCCAGCAGCTTAAGGGGTGGAAACACCATATATTTT. The chain combines TRBV5-8 with TRBJ1-3, with a weak D call TRBD1 (5 bases). The CDR3 extends over 13 amino acids. V was cut by 2 bases and J by 3 bases, with 6 bases left in between. Per the germline V gene, CDR1 is SGHTS and CDR2 is YDEGEE.

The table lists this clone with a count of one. CDR3 protein: CASSQEPATEFMTPLHF. CDR3 DNA: TGCGCCAGCAGCCAAGAGCCTGCGACAGAGTTTATGACACCCCTCCACTTT. This chain links TRBV4-1 with TRBJ1-6; perhaps TRBD1 as D (5 bases). The CDR3 is made up of 17 amino acids. Trimming took 0 bases from V and 11 from J, leaving 20 bases between them. From germline, CDR1 is MGHRA and CDR2 YSYEKL.

CDR3 bases: TGTGCCAGTAGTACCTCGGACACTAATTCACCCCTCCACTTT. Protein: CASSTSDTNSPLHF. The rearrangement joins TRBV19 to TRBJ1-6, with D tentatively TRBD1 (5 bases). Trimming stripped 4 bases from V and 6 bases from J, with 10 bases between. The V gene's germline CDR1 is LNHDA and CDR2 SQIVND (reference sequence). The length of the CDR3 is 14 residues.

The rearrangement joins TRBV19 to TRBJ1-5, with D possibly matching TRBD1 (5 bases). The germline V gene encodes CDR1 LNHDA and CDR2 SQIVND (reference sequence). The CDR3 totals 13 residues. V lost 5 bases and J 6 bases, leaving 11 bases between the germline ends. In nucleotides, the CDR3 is TGTGCCAGTAGTCCGTCGGGGGGTCAGCCCCAGCATTTT. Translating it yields CASSPSGGQPQHF.

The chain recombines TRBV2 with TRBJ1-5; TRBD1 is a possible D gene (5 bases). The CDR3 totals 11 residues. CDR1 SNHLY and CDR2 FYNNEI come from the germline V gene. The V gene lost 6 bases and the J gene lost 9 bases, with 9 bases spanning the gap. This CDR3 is CASRGGGPQHF. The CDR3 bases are TGTGCCAGCAGGGGCGGGGGGCCCCAGCATTTT.

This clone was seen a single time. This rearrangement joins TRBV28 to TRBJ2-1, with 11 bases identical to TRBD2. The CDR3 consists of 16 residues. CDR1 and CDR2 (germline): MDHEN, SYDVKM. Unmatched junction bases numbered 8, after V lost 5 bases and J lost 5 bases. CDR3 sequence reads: CASSPLAGGLNNEQFF. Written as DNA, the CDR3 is TGTGCCAGCAGTCCCCTAGCGGGGGGCCTGAACAATGAGCAGTTCTTC.

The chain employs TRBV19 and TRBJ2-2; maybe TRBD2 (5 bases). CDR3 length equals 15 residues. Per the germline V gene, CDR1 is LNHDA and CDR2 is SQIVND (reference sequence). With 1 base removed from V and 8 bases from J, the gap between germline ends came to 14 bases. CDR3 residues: CASSIGALAGGELFF. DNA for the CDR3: TGTGCCAGTAGTATAGGGGCCCTAGCAGGTGGGGAGCTGTTTTTT.

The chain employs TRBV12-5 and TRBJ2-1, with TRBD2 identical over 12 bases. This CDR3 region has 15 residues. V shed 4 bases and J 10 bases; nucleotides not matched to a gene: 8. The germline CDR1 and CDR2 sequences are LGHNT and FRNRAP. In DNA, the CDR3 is TGTGCTAGTGGTTCGCGACTAGCGGGGGAGTTCGAGCAGTTCTTC. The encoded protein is CASGSRLAGEFEQFF. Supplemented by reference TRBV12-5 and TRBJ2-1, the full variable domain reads DARVTQTPRHKVTEMGQEVTMRCQPILGHNTVFWYRQTMMQGLELLAYFRNRAPLDDSGMPKDRFSAEMPDATLATLKIQPSEPRDSAVYFCASGSRLAGEFEQFFGPGTRLTVL.

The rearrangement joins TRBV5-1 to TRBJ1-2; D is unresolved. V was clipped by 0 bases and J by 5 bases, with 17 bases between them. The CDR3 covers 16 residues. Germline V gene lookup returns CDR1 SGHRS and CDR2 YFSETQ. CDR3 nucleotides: TGCGCCAGCAGCTTGGGTTGGTCAGATCTGGAGTATGGCTACACCTTC. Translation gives CASSLGWSDLEYGYTF.

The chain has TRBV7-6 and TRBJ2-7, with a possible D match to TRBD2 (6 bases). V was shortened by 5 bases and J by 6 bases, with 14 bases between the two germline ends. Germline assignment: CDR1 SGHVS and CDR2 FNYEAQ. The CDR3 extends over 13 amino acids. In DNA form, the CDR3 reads TGTGCCAGCAGCACCAGGAAGGGAGGCGAGCAGTACTTC. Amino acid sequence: CASSTRKGGEQYF.

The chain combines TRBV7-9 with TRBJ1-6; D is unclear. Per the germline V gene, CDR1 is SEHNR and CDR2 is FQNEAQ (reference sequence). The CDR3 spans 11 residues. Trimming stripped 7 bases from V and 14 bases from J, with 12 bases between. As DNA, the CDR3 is TGTGCCAGCACCAGCAATTCGGCCCTCCACTTT. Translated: CASTSNSALHF.

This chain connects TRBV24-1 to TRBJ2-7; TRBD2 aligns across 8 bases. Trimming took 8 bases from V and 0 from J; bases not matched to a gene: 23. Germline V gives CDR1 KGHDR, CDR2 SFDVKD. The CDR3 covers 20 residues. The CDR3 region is CATIMPIGRTGRETSYEQYF. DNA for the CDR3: TGTGCCACCATAATGCCGATTGGTAGGACCGGGAGGGAGACCTCCTACGAGCAGTACTTC.

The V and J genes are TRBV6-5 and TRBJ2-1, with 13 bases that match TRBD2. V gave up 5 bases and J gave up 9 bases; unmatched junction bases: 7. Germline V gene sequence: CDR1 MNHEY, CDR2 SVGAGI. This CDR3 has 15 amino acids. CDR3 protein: CASSPTSGRGVEQFF. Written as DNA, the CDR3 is TGTGCCAGCAGTCCTACTAGCGGGAGGGGTGTTGAGCAGTTCTTC.

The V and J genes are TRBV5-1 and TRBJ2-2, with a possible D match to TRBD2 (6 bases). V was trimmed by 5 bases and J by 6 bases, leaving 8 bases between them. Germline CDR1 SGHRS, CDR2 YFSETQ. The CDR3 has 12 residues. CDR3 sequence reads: CASRPGAGELFF. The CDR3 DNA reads TGCGCCAGCAGGCCGGGGGCCGGGGAGCTGTTTTTT. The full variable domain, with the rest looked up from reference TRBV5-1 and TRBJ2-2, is KAGVTQTPRYLIKTRGQQVTLSCSPISGHRSVSWYQQTPGQGLQFLFEYFSETQRNKGNFPGRFSGRQFSNSRSEMNVSTLELGDSALYLCASRPGAGELFFGEGSRLTVL.